This section outlines one TCR beta chain sequence together with its context. Antigen specificity is unknown. Indicated treatment: oral pan-JAK inhibitor, 5-10 mg twice daily. In alopecia areata patients, both lesional scalp punch biopsies and peripheral blood were collected. The entry originates in a study of CD8+ T cells in alopecia areata. At the level of the study: Tofacitinib dosing lasted 6 to 18 months, which was then followed by 6 months off drug. Study observations and caveats: Significant decreases in scalp clonality and expanded CD8+ clones followed tofacitinib treatment. More clonal than normal scalp was lesional scalp, particularly alopecia totalis/universalis.

Reverse transcribed after extraction, RNA yielded cDNA as the sequencing template. The assay was immunoSEQ multiplex PCR, and TCRdb's table has in-frame clones only and misses some. This sample has about 200,000 clones, with about 64% found just once. The length of the CDR3 is 11 residues. The V gene's germline CDR1 is DFQATT and CDR2 SNEGSKA (reference sequence). Trimming took 6 bases from V and 9 from J, leaving 9 bases between them. V gene TRBV20-1 combines with J gene TRBJ1-6; a possible D gene is TRBD1 (5 bases). The source material was CD4+ T cells sorted from blood, sampled at week 4, from a patient treated with tofacitinib. This receptor was obtained from a human donor with alopecia areata. DNA for the CDR3: TGCAGTGCCGTCGGGGCTTCACCCCTCCACTTT. This encodes CSAVGASPLHF.